This T cell receptor beta chain was captured by sequencing in a study of T cell repertoires in cytomegalovirus infection. For this clonotype: What it recognizes is unknown.

Trimming shortened V by 5 bases and J by 4 bases, and 12 bases separated the two germline ends. Looked up from germline, CDR1 is LGHDT and CDR2 is YNNKEL (reference sequence). The CDR3 runs 14 residues. Each CDR3 protein is one row after TCRdb ran MiXCR on the reads. The sample yields approximately 110,000 distinct CDR3 sequences, 32% seen once. This TCR was recovered from a human donor in good health (CMV status not recorded). Some clones in this sample may be carry-over from other donors' samples. The material was CD8+ T cells from cultured PBMCs, obtained from culture after CMV antigen stimulation. This rearrangement joins TRBV3-1 to TRBJ1-5; D unclear. CDR3 amino acids: CASSDVGENQPQHF. CDR3 coding DNA: TGTGCCAGCAGCGACGTTGGGGAAAATCAGCCCCAGCATTTT.